A single sample gave rise to the 11 T cell receptor beta chains below, sequenced in a study of OX40 agonist ivuxolimab in advanced cancers. Using immunoSEQ multiplex PCR, the repertoire was profiled, and TCRdb retains in-frame clones only, with some absent. The table shows about 53,000 clones, with nearly 80% occurring only once. The material sequenced was CD4+ or CD8+ T cells sorted from blood, taken in a trial of the OX40 agonist ivuxolimab. These receptors were collected from an adult with an advanced solid tumor such as melanoma, head and neck, liver or kidney cancer.

The chain combines TRBV2 with TRBJ2-7, with D unclear. Trimming removed 3 bases at V and 1 base at J, with 16 bases between. CDR3 length: 16 residues. Germline-derived CDR1 and CDR2 are SNHLY and FYNNEI. CDR3 nucleotides: TGTGCCAGCAGTGAGGAGTCCTACAGTTCTTCCTACGAGCAGTACTTC. Amino acid sequence: CASSEESYSSSYEQYF.

The chain links TRBV29-1 to TRBJ1-1, with TRBD1 as a possible D gene (5 bases). The V gene's germline CDR1 is SQVTM and CDR2 ANQGSEA. This CDR3 has 13 amino acids. V was shortened by 6 bases and J by 2 bases, with 13 bases between the two germline ends. The CDR3 here is CSVLFQGNTEAFF. In DNA form, the CDR3 reads TGCAGCGTCCTCTTCCAGGGCAACACTGAAGCTTTCTTT. The whole variable domain, filled in from reference TRBV29-1 and TRBJ1-1, reads SAVISQKPSRDICQRGTSLTIQCQVDSQVTMMFWYRQQPGQSLTLIATANQGSEATYESGFVIDKFPISRPNLTFSTLTVSNMSPEDSSIYLCSVLFQGNTEAFFGQGTRLTVV.

The rearrangement uses TRBV4-1 and TRBJ1-1, with D maybe TRBD1 (5 bases). There are 13 residues in the CDR3. Germline lookup yields CDR1 MGHRA and CDR2 YSYEKL. The V end lost 4 bases, the J end lost 5 bases, and 11 bases lay between the germline ends. CDR3 DNA sequence: TGCGCCAGCAGCCTCGTTGGGGGTACTGAAGCTTTCTTT. This translates into CASSLVGGTEAFF.

The gene calls are TRBV20-1 and TRBJ2-5, with D perhaps TRBD2 (6 bases). Between the trimmed V and J ends, which lost 8 bases and 7 bases, there was a span of 14 bases. Per the germline V gene, CDR1 is DFQATT and CDR2 is SNEGSKA (reference sequence). CDR3 size: 11 residues. CDR3: CSTGREWTQYF. The CDR3 DNA is TGCAGTACCGGACGGGAGTGGACCCAGTACTTC.

This chain joins TRBV29-1 and TRBJ1-1; D may be TRBD1 (5 bases). Trimming removed 7 bases at V and 5 bases at J, with 5 bases between. Germline V gene data show CDR1 as SQVTM and CDR2 as ANQGSEA. This CDR3 contains 9 residues. The CDR3: CSGGTEAFF. CDR3 nucleotides: TGCAGCGGGGGGACTGAAGCTTTCTTT. Using reference TRBV29-1 and TRBJ1-1 for the parts outside the CDR3, the full variable domain is SAVISQKPSRDICQRGTSLTIQCQVDSQVTMMFWYRQQPGQSLTLIATANQGSEATYESGFVIDKFPISRPNLTFSTLTVSNMSPEDSSIYLCSGGTEAFFGQGTRLTVV.

The chain combines TRBV9 with TRBJ2-3; 13 bases match TRBD2. Trimming took 4 bases from V and 1 from J; bases not matched to a gene: 6. The CDR3 is made up of 17 amino acids. Germline values: CDR1 SGDLS, CDR2 YYNGEE. This chain's CDR3 is CASSPSGTSGGTDTQYF. The CDR3 nucleotides are TGTGCCAGCAGCCCCTCCGGGACTAGCGGGGGCACAGATACGCAGTATTTT.

On this clone itself: The same CDR3 arises from other DNA sequences in this sample as well. CDR3 loop: CASRPSTSTYGYTF. The CDR3 DNA reads TGTGCCAGCAGACCTTCGACATCCACCTATGGCTACACCTTC. V gene TRBV28 combines with J gene TRBJ1-2; D remains ambiguous. There are 14 residues in the CDR3. The V gene's germline CDR1 is MDHEN and CDR2 SYDVKM. V was trimmed by 6 bases and J by 4 bases, leaving 15 bases between them.

In this sample, this clone turned up once. This chain connects TRBV23-1 to TRBJ2-7; D gene uncertain. TRBV23-1 is treated as an ORF (open reading frame) with a function not yet certain. Trimming removed 1 base at V and 3 bases at J, with 4 bases between. The CDR3 contains 12 residues. The CDR3 bases are TGCGCCAGCAGTCAATTCGGCTACGAGCAGTACTTC. This translates into CASSQFGYEQYF.

The chain uses TRBV30 and TRBJ2-3; the D is unclear. The germline V gene encodes CDR1 GTSNPN and CDR2 SVGIG (reference sequence). The CDR3 runs to 16 residues. The ends were cut back, 0 bases at V and 3 bases at J, with 16 bases in the middle. In DNA form, the CDR3 reads TGTGCCTGGAGTGTAGCCCTCACGGATACAACAGATACGCAGTATTTT. This codes for CAWSVALTDTTDTQYF.

This chain uses TRBV5-1 with TRBJ2-1; D uncertain. The CDR3 is 15 residues long. V was cut by 4 bases and J by 0 bases, with 11 bases left in between. Per the germline V gene, CDR1 is SGHRS and CDR2 is YFSETQ. The CDR3 region is CASSPDLSSYNEQFF. As DNA, the CDR3 is TGCGCCAGCAGCCCCGACCTGAGCTCCTACAATGAGCAGTTCTTC.

This clone was observed a handful of times. The V call is TRBV18, the J call TRBJ2-1, with D maybe TRBD2 (7 bases). The germline V and J ends were trimmed by 3 bases and 15 bases, with 15 bases remaining between them. The germline CDR1 and CDR2 sequences are KGHSH and LQKENI. The CDR3 covers 12 residues. The CDR3 DNA reads as TGTGCCAGCTCACCTCGGGGAGGGGGACTGTTCTTC. Its protein product is CASSPRGGGLFF.